The subject of this entry is one T cell receptor beta chain. This entry belongs to a study of control samples from healthy donors and cancer patients. Generated by immunoSEQ multiplex PCR, the TCRdb table keeps only in-frame clones and is missing some. The table shows 90,000 to 110,000 clones, with roughly four fifths occurring only once. The V and J ends lost 10 bases and 5 bases, in that order; junction bases with no gene match: 11. This CDR3 spans 14 amino acids. The germline V gene has CDR1 MNHNY and CDR2 SVGAGI (reference sequence). The sequencing sample was made of blood. The TCR originated in a woman aged 50 to 65 in good health. The genes are TRBV6-6 and TRBJ2-7; 10 nucleotides line up with TRBD2. This CDR3 reads CATRGLAGENEQYF. CDR3 DNA sequence: TGTGCCACCCGGGGGCTAGCGGGAGAGAACGAGCAGTACTTC.